This entry lists 20 T cell receptor beta chains sequenced from one sample in a study of identifying expanded T cells in peripheral blood. Method: immunoSEQ multiplex PCR; TCRdb's copy keeps in-frame clones and lacks some. The table records approximately 120,000 clones, approximately 90% of them present only once. Sequencing was carried out using blood. The source is a person aged 18 to 70 in good health.

The CDR3 nucleotides read TGTGCCAGTGGACGGGGAAATGAGCAGTTCTTC. It codes for CASGRGNEQFF. The V and J genes are TRBV19 and TRBJ2-1; a possible D gene is TRBD2 (5 bases). CDR1 LNHDA and CDR2 SQIVND come from the germline V gene (reference sequence). The CDR3 consists of 11 residues. The V gene lost 8 bases and the J gene lost 7 bases, with 9 bases spanning the gap.

The gene calls are TRBV21-1 and TRBJ2-5; TRBD2, the D gene given by the table, was not confirmed from the DNA. TRBV21-1 is recorded as a pseudogene. The CDR3 has 13 residues. In DNA form, the CDR3 reads TGTGCCAGCAGCTTTCAGAGGGAGCAGACCCAGTACTTC. Its translation is CASSFQREQTQYF.

The gene calls are TRBV10-3 and TRBJ2-2; TRBD1 matches 7 bases. The CDR3 sequence is 14 residues long. The trim removed 6 bases at V and 1 base at J, leaving 2 bases unmatched. CDR1 and CDR2 from the germline V gene are ENHRY and SYGVKD. CDR3 coding DNA: TGTGCCATCAGAGACAGGGAGAACACCGGGGAGCTGTTTTTT. This encodes CAIRDRENTGELFF.

The V gene is TRBV7-2, the J gene TRBJ1-1; D might be TRBD1 (6 bases). The germline V gene has CDR1 SGHTA and CDR2 FQGNSA. The CDR3 covers 15 residues. The V and J ends lost 4 bases and 1 base respectively, with 13 bases between them. CDR3 in amino acids: CASSSIMTGNTEAFF. The CDR3 nucleotides are TGTGCCAGCAGCTCTATTATGACAGGGAACACTGAAGCTTTCTTT.

The chain is built from TRBV9 and TRBJ1-2; 8 bases agree with TRBD1. CDR3 length: 13 amino acids. J gave up 8 bases and V 8 bases, and 11 bases lay outside the gene matches. Germline V gene data show CDR1 as SGDLS and CDR2 as YYNGEE. The CDR3 DNA is TGTGCCAGTTCAGGGGGCGCGGTTGTGGGCTACACCTTC. Protein product: CASSGGAVVGYTF.

This chain links TRBV4-1 with TRBJ2-1; TRBD1 matches 9 bases. V lost 1 base to trimming and J lost 6 bases; unmatched junction nucleotides: 4. CDR1 MGHRA and CDR2 YSYEKL come from the germline V gene. The CDR3 consists of 15 residues. The CDR3 DNA reads as TGCGCCAGCAGCCAAGCTGGACAGGGGCCCAATGAGCAGTTCTTC. Encoded protein: CASSQAGQGPNEQFF.

The CDR3 loop reads CASSGVSGPSNTGELFF. The DNA for the CDR3 is TGTGCCAGCAGCGGGGTTAGCGGTCCGTCGAACACCGGGGAGCTGTTTTTT. The chain employs TRBV7-3 and TRBJ2-2, with D perhaps TRBD2 (6 bases). CDR3 size: 17 residues. Germline V gene data show CDR1 as SGHTA and CDR2 as FQGTGA. Trimming removed 5 bases at V and 0 bases at J, with 16 bases between. The full variable domain, in which reference TRBV7-3 and TRBJ2-2 provide the parts outside the CDR3, is GAGVSQTPSNKVTEKGKYVELRCDPISGHTALYWYRQSLGQGPEFLIYFQGTGAADDSGLPNDRFFAVRPEGSVSTLKIQRTERGDSAVYLCASSGVSGPSNTGELFFGEGSRLTVL.

The chain joins TRBV7-3 to TRBJ2-3; 9 nucleotides match TRBD2. Trimming took 1 base from V and 7 from J; bases not matched to a gene: 3. Germline V CDR1 and CDR2: SGHTA, FQGTGA. This CDR3 comprises 14 residues. This chain's CDR3 is CASSLSGRANTQYF. CDR3 in DNA: TGTGCCAGCAGCTTAAGCGGGAGGGCGAATACGCAGTATTTT.

The J gene is TRBJ2-2, the V gene TRBV5-6; D gene uncertain. Germline CDR1 reads SGHDT; CDR2 reads YYEEEE. The CDR3 loop spans 14 amino acids. V was shortened by 2 bases and J by 4 bases, with 9 bases between the two germline ends. The CDR3 nucleotides read TGTGCCAGCAGCTTAACTGGACCCACCGGGGAGCTGTTTTTT. Translation: CASSLTGPTGELFF.

CDR3 sequence: CASTHRGQGAVSNQPQHF. The CDR3 nucleotides read TGTGCCAGTACCCATAGGGGACAGGGGGCCGTTAGCAATCAGCCCCAGCATTTT. The chain recombines TRBV19 with TRBJ1-5; 12 bases are shared with TRBD1. V shed 7 bases and J 0 bases; nucleotides not matched to a gene: 10. The CDR3 totals 18 residues. Germline CDR1 is LNHDA and CDR2 is SQIVND (reference sequence).

This chain connects TRBV5-1 to TRBJ1-2; 9 bases agree with TRBD1. The germline CDR1 and CDR2 sequences are SGHRS and YFSETQ. V shed 1 base, J shed 2 bases, and the junction held 0 bases outside the gene matches. The CDR3 sequence is 14 residues long. CDR3 bases: TGCGCCAGCAGCTTGACAGGGGGCAACTATGGCTACACCTTC. It is translated as CASSLTGGNYGYTF.

CDR3 DNA sequence: TGTGCCAGCTCACCCTCGATAGCGGGAGGACACTACGAGCAGTACTTC. This translates into CASSPSIAGGHYEQYF. V usage is TRBV18 and J usage is TRBJ2-7; 10 nucleotides align to TRBD2. The CDR3 runs to 16 residues. CDR1 and CDR2 from the germline V gene are KGHSH and LQKENI. J gave up 3 bases and V 3 bases, and 8 bases lay outside the gene matches.

This sequence joins TRBV7-9 and TRBJ2-1; D gene ambiguous. V lost 5 bases and J lost 8, with 16 bases in between. Germline V gives CDR1 SEHNR, CDR2 FQNEAQ (reference sequence). The length of the CDR3 is 14 residues. CDR3 coding DNA: TGTGCCAGCAGCGCGGACCCGACTCAGGATGAGCAGTTCTTC. Its translation: CASSADPTQDEQFF. The entire variable domain, with the rest obtained from reference TRBV7-9 and TRBJ2-1, is as follows: DTGVSQNPRHKITKRGQNVTFRCDPISEHNRLYWYRQTLGQGPEFLTYFQNEAQLEKSRLLSDRFSAERPKGSFSTLEIQRTEQGDSAMYLCASSADPTQDEQFFGPGTRLTVL.

A remark on this clone: The sample contains more than one DNA sequence encoding this CDR3. The chain is built from TRBV18 and TRBJ1-1; TRBD1 aligns across 7 bases. The length of the CDR3 is 13 residues. Germline-derived CDR1 and CDR2 are KGHSH and LQKENI. With 4 bases clipped from V and 3 bases from J, the junction kept 2 bases outside the gene matches. CDR3 DNA: TGTGCCAGCTCACAGGGGACAGACACTGAAGCTTTCTTT. Amino acid sequence: CASSQGTDTEAFF. The full variable domain, its missing parts supplied by reference TRBV18 and TRBJ1-1, is NAGVMQNPRHLVRRRGQEARLRCSPMKGHSHVYWYRQLPEEGLKFMVYLQKENIIDESGMPKERFSAEFPKEGPSILRIQQVVRGDSAAYFCASSQGTDTEAFFGQGTRLTVV.

The chain is built from TRBV14 and TRBJ2-1; D remains ambiguous. The CDR3 totals 14 residues. The ends were cut back, 8 bases at V and 1 base at J, with 12 bases in the middle. Germline V CDR1 and CDR2: SGHDN, FVKESK. The CDR3 coding sequence is TGTGCCAGCGGCTGGGGATCTTCCTACAATGAGCAGTTCTTC. This encodes CASGWGSSYNEQFF.

This clone has only one observation. The V and J genes are TRBV28 and TRBJ2-1; TRBD2 matches at 7 bases. The CDR3 is 15 residues long. V shed 5 bases and J 9 bases; nucleotides not matched to a gene: 13. Germline V CDR1 and CDR2: MDHEN, SYDVKM. The CDR3 sequence: CASSDERDPPREQFF. The CDR3 DNA follows: TGTGCCAGCAGTGATGAGCGGGACCCGCCCCGTGAGCAGTTCTTC.

The V gene is TRBV5-4, the J gene TRBJ2-7; D might be TRBD1 (5 bases). The length of the CDR3 is 13 residues. V lost 1 base to trimming and J lost 6 bases, with 11 bases between them. CDR1 is SGHNT and CDR2 is YYREEE in the germline V gene (reference sequence). For the CDR3, the DNA is TGTGCCAGCAGCTTGAGCAGGGATGGCGAGCAGTACTTC. Translating it yields CASSLSRDGEQYF.

This chain joins TRBV5-5 and TRBJ1-1; D is possibly TRBD1 (6 bases). CDR1 SGHKS and CDR2 YYEKEE come from the germline V gene (reference sequence). The ends were cut back, 3 bases at V and 4 bases at J, with 13 bases in the middle. The CDR3 spans 14 residues. Here the CDR3 reads CASSSLGGGTEAFF. The CDR3 bases are TGTGCCAGCAGCTCGCTCGGGGGCGGCACTGAAGCTTTCTTT.

The V and J genes are TRBV7-9 and TRBJ2-3, with D perhaps TRBD1 (6 bases). Trimming pared 5 bases from V and 8 bases from J, leaving 20 bases between. Germline lookup yields CDR1 SEHNR and CDR2 FQNEAQ (reference sequence). This CDR3 contains 15 residues. The CDR3 bases are TGTGCCAGCAGCGAAGGGGGTCGGCGTGCTGGTACGCAGTATTTT. Its protein product is CASSEGGRRAGTQYF.

In its sample, this clone was seen a few times. The J gene is TRBJ1-1, the V gene TRBV14; perhaps TRBD1 as D (5 bases). CDR1 is SGHDN, CDR2 FVKESK, per germline. The V end was cut by 1 base, the J end by 11 bases, with 20 bases between. CDR3 length: 15 amino acids. As DNA, the CDR3 is TGTGCCAGCAGCCAAGGGTTCAGGGATTTGGTGAGTGCTTTCTTT. This translates into CASSQGFRDLVSAFF.